These 18 T cell receptor beta chains originate from one sample sequenced in a study of blood T cell repertoires in COVID-19. Data came from immunoSEQ multiplex PCR; TCRdb stores just in-frame clones and leaves some out. Among about half a million clones listed, 80% to 90% were seen once. Sequencing was carried out using PBMCs or T cells enriched from blood (not recorded which). The receptors were gathered from a woman aged 55-75 years who had recovered from COVID-19.

A word on this clone: It is unclear where the CDR3 begins or ends on the DNA, so no DNA is shown, and the CDR3 is as TCRdb lists it. The CDR3 loop reads CASTWGEGSSGTF. The chain joins TRBV28 to TRBJ1-2. Including both end residues, the CDR3 is 13 amino acids long. Germline V CDR1 and CDR2: MDHEN, SYDVKM.

A word on this clone: In the same sample, other DNA sequences code for this CDR3. This chain uses TRBV28 with TRBJ1-2, with D tentatively TRBD1 (6 bases). The CDR3 runs to 13 residues. In germline, CDR1 is MDHEN, CDR2 SYDVKM. Trimming stripped 5 bases from V and 4 bases from J, with 11 bases between. For the CDR3, the DNA is TGTGCCAGCAGTCCAACAGGGCCCTATGGCTACACCTTC. Translating it yields CASSPTGPYGYTF.

V and J are TRBV7-2 and TRBJ1-2, with TRBD1 as a possible D gene (5 bases). Germline values: CDR1 SGHTA, CDR2 FQGNSA. Between the trimmed V and J ends, which lost 5 bases and 3 bases, there was a span of 16 bases. The CDR3 length is 15 residues. DNA for the CDR3: TGTGCCAGCAGCCCACGCGAGACAGACTACTATGGCTACACCTTC. This encodes CASSPRETDYYGYTF.

Only a few counts were recorded for this clone. This chain joins TRBV2 and TRBJ1-3; 8 nucleotides align to TRBD1. J was trimmed by 7 bases and V by 10 bases; bases with no gene match: 9. Germline CDR1 SNHLY, CDR2 FYNNEI. The length of the CDR3 is 13 residues. Written as DNA, the CDR3 is TGTGCCACCTCTAGAGGACAGGGTAACACCATATATTTT. Amino acid sequence: CATSRGQGNTIYF.

This sequence joins TRBV6-1 and TRBJ1-3; D unresolved. Germline CDR1 reads MNHNS; CDR2 reads SASEGT. Trimming took 4 bases from V and 2 from J, leaving 15 bases between them. The length of the CDR3 is 16 residues. This chain's CDR3 is CASSARTRAPGNTIYF. CDR3 nucleotides: TGTGCCAGCAGTGCCCGGACTAGGGCCCCTGGAAACACCATATATTTT.

This chain links TRBV5-1 with TRBJ1-6; D might be TRBD1 (6 bases). The V end lost 4 bases, the J end lost 3 bases, and 23 bases lay between the germline ends. The CDR3 has 19 amino acids. Germline V gene data show CDR1 as SGHRS and CDR2 as YFSETQ. The CDR3 sequence is CASSTGTILRKDYNSPLHF. The CDR3 DNA reads as TGCGCCAGCAGCACCGGGACAATCCTTAGAAAAGACTATAATTCACCCCTCCACTTT.

The chain couples TRBV9 to TRBJ2-1, with TRBD1 matching 10 bases. The CDR3 is made up of 16 amino acids. The V gene's germline CDR1 is SGDLS and CDR2 YYNGEE. J lost 4 bases, V lost 4 bases, and 8 bases had no gene match. CDR3 region: CASSRRGTGDYNEQFF. For the CDR3, the DNA is TGTGCCAGCAGCAGAAGAGGGACAGGGGATTACAATGAGCAGTTCTTC.

The count of this clone is one. This sequence joins TRBV11-3 and TRBJ1-3, with 9 bases lining up with TRBD1. V trimming: 5 bases; J trimming: 4 bases; junction bases outside the gene matches: 12. The length of the CDR3 is 17 residues. CDR1 SGHNT and CDR2 YENEEA come from the germline V gene. Written as DNA, the CDR3 is TGTGCCAGCAGCCCGGGACAGGGTGAGAGCTGGGGAAACACCATATATTTT. The encoded protein is CASSPGQGESWGNTIYF.

This sequence joins TRBV7-2 and TRBJ1-2; perhaps TRBD1 as D (6 bases). The CDR3 spans 12 residues. Germline V gene data show CDR1 as SGHTA and CDR2 as FQGNSA. V lost 7 bases and J 6 bases, leaving 12 bases between the germline ends. CDR3 nucleotides: TGTGCCAGCACCCAGTCAGGGGATGGCTACACCTTC. This translates into CASTQSGDGYTF. The whole variable domain, remainder taken from reference TRBV7-2 and TRBJ1-2, is GAGVSQSPSNKVTEKGKDVELRCDPISGHTALYWYRQSLGQGLEFLIYFQGNSAPDKSGLPSDRFSAERTGGSVSTLTIQRTQQEDSAVYLCASTQSGDGYTFGSGTRLTVV.

The chain recombines TRBV7-2 with TRBJ2-1; 10 bases align to TRBD2. J lost 0 bases, V lost 4 bases, and 6 bases had no gene match. CDR1 is SGHTA and CDR2 is FQGNSA in the germline V gene. The CDR3 is 17 amino acids. The CDR3 region has the DNA TGTGCCAGCAGCTCTGGACTAGCGGTAAGCTCCTACAATGAGCAGTTCTTC. Translating it yields CASSSGLAVSSYNEQFF. The complete variable domain, with remaining parts taken from reference TRBV7-2 and TRBJ2-1, reads GAGVSQSPSNKVTEKGKDVELRCDPISGHTALYWYRQSLGQGLEFLIYFQGNSAPDKSGLPSDRFSAERTGGSVSTLTIQRTQQEDSAVYLCASSSGLAVSSYNEQFFGPGTRLTVL.

Regarding this clone: Other DNA variants within this sample encode the same CDR3. V gene TRBV2 combines with J gene TRBJ1-5; 9 bases map to TRBD1. This CDR3 is built from 14 residues. V lost 6 bases and J lost 2; bases outside the gene matches: 2. Germline-derived CDR1 and CDR2 are SNHLY and FYNNEI. The CDR3 sequence is CASRTGGGNQPQHF. The CDR3 DNA reads as TGTGCCAGCAGAACAGGGGGCGGCAATCAGCCCCAGCATTTT.

The chain recombines TRBV18 with TRBJ2-2; 9 bases align to TRBD1. CDR3 length: 15 residues. V was pared by 2 bases and J by 7 bases, with 5 bases of the junction left unmatched. The germline CDR1 and CDR2 sequences are KGHSH and LQKENI. The CDR3 DNA reads as TGTGCCAGCTCACCAAGCACAGGGGGCATCGGGGAGCTGTTTTTT. This gives the protein CASSPSTGGIGELFF.

This clone was counted only a few times. This chain uses TRBV11-3 with TRBJ2-7; 7 bases are a match to TRBD1. Looked up from germline, CDR1 is SGHNT and CDR2 is YENEEA. This CDR3 region has 15 residues. Losses at the gene ends were 3 bases for V and 2 bases for J; bases not matched to a gene: 7. The CDR3 sequence is CASSLLWDSAYEQYF. The CDR3, as DNA: TGTGCCAGCAGCTTGCTCTGGGACAGCGCCTACGAGCAGTACTTC.

The chain is built from TRBV3-1 (or the pseudogene TRBV3-2) and TRBJ1-6, with D possibly being TRBD1 (6 bases). The V gene lost 4 bases and the J gene lost 14 bases, with 15 bases spanning the gap. Germline lookup yields CDR1 LGHDT and CDR2 YNNKEL (reference sequence). CDR3 length: 13 amino acids. In DNA, the CDR3 is TGTGCCAGCAGCCCGAGCAGGGGTAGCACCCTCCACTTT. The encoded protein is CASSPSRGSTLHF.

The chain has TRBV3-1 (or the pseudogene TRBV3-2) and TRBJ2-7, with 7 positions matching TRBD2. The junction had 9 bases not matched to a gene; V was cut back by 4 bases and J by 6 bases. Per the germline V gene, CDR1 is LGHDT and CDR2 is YNNKEL (reference sequence). The CDR3 length is 14 residues. In DNA form, the CDR3 reads TGTGCCAGCAGCCCCCGGTCCTCGGGGGGCGAGCAGTACTTC. This translates into CASSPRSSGGEQYF.

V and J are TRBV18 and TRBJ2-1; 7 nucleotides match TRBD1. The germline V gene encodes CDR1 KGHSH and CDR2 LQKENI. The V segment lost 6 bases and the J segment 9 bases; nucleotides outside the gene matches: 11. The CDR3 contains 14 residues. CDR3 nucleotide sequence: TGTGCCAGCTCGCTCAAGCAGGGGGACCGTGAGCAGTTCTTC. It codes for CASSLKQGDREQFF.

The V call is TRBV20-1, the J call TRBJ2-1; no clear D. Trimming left V 3 bases short and J 9 bases short, with 6 bases between. The CDR3 runs to 10 residues. Germline CDR1 DFQATT, CDR2 SNEGSKA (reference sequence). The CDR3 sequence: CSARRGEQFF. Here the CDR3 DNA reads TGCAGTGCTAGGAGAGGTGAGCAGTTCTTC.

The chain couples TRBV27 to TRBJ1-5; 9 nucleotides align to TRBD1. This CDR3 is built from 16 residues. Germline V gene data show CDR1 as MNHEY and CDR2 as SMNVEV (reference sequence). The junction had 4 bases not matched to a gene; V was cut back by 0 bases and J by 4 bases. DNA for the CDR3: TGTGCCAGCAGTTTATCCGGGACAGGGTCTAATCAGCCCCAGCATTTT. Its protein is CASSLSGTGSNQPQHF.